This T cell receptor beta chain stems from a study of long-term antiretroviral therapy in people with HIV. Study-wide points: Blood sampling spanned 2004 to 2017, possibly under older ART regimens. After ART, diversity increased yet remained lower than transplant donor controls.

It was version v3.0 of the immunoSEQ assay that was run at survey level. Here immunoSEQ multiplex PCR was the method, and the copy in TCRdb shows in-frame clones only, minus some. The profile shows approximately 17,000 clones, nearly 80% of them singletons. V trimming: 6 bases; J trimming: 3 bases; junction bases outside the gene matches: 7. The CDR3 runs to 14 residues. Germline V lookup: CDR1 MNHEY, CDR2 SVGAGI. Remarks on this clone: Its antigen is unidentified.

Each contributor possessed a minimum of one pre-ART and a minimum of two post-ART PBMC samples. The sequence was obtained from a woman aged 40 to 50 with HIV. The material sequenced was unsorted PBMCs, taken just over 3.1 years after starting antiretroviral therapy. V usage is TRBV6-5 and J usage is TRBJ1-2, with TRBD1 identical over 7 bases. The CDR3 reads CASRLGGSDYGYTF. In DNA form, the CDR3 reads TGTGCCAGCAGGCTAGGGGGCTCGGACTATGGCTACACCTTC.